This T cell receptor beta chain was identified in a study of blood T cell repertoires in COVID-19. Under the authors' procedure: Amplification from reference gene primers served as the basis for estimated nucleated cell counts. Assay used: immunoSEQ multiplex PCR; TCRdb lists only in-frame clones, some missing. V and J calls and clone size are as listed in that table; D and trimming were resolved from the DNA. The sample yields 300,000 to 400,000 clones, around 86% seen once. Trimming took 6 bases from V and 9 from J; bases not matched to a gene: 8. Germline V gene data show CDR1 as MRHNA and CDR2 as SNTAGT. CDR3 size: 14 residues.

The sequenced sample consisted of peripheral blood. The rearrangement joins TRBV6-4 to TRBJ2-1, with 10 bases aligning to TRBD1. The TCR comes from a woman between 50 and 59 years old with COVID-19, enrolled during active disease. CDR3 bases: TGTGCCAGCAGGCGGGGACAGGGGAGTGGTGAGCAGTTCTTC. This translates into CASRRGQGSGEQFF.